These T cell receptor beta chains were read from a single sample in a study of identifying expanded T cells in peripheral blood. Profiling relied on immunoSEQ multiplex PCR, and the TCRdb table lists in-frame clones only, not all of them. The sample lists around 120,000 clones, more than 75% occurring once. Sequencing was carried out using blood. These receptors all come from a person aged 18 to 70 in good health. Both conserved end residues are part of each CDR3. The D gene is left open where the match is weak. A row's size may be missing; if present it is once, few, many or a size class.

d_call,cdr3_length,j_call,v_call,clone_size,cdr3_aa,cdr3_nt
NA,18,TRBJ2-6,TRBV30,NA,CAWSVLRRISSGANVLTF,TGTGCCTGGAGTGTACTGAGGAGAATCTCATCTGGGGCCAACGTCCTGACTTTC
NA,13,TRBJ1-2,TRBV19,NA,CASSIEQGGGYTF,TGTGCCAGTAGTATAGAGCAGGGTGGCGGCTACACCTTC
NA,16,TRBJ2-2,TRBV19,NA,CASSFSGNTNTGELFF,TGTGCCAGTAGTTTCTCAGGGAATACGAACACCGGGGAGCTGTTTTTT
NA,14,TRBJ1-4,TRBV6-5,NA,CASSSGVNNEKLFF,TGTGCCAGCAGTTCTGGGGTGAATAATGAAAAACTGTTTTTT
NA,15,TRBJ1-1,TRBV28,NA,CAGSSFVAGKTEAFF,TGTGCCGGATCTAGTTTTGTGGCAGGGAAAACTGAAGCTTTCTTT
TRBD1,12,TRBJ2-4,TRBV2,NA,CASRGPSQGSYF,TGTGCCAGCAGAGGACCCTCACAGGGGTCGTACTTC
NA,12,TRBJ1-2,TRBV30,NA,CAWSLGVYGYTF,TGTGCCTGGAGTCTAGGGGTCTATGGCTACACCTTC
NA,12,TRBJ1-3,TRBV7-2,NA,CASSQTGNTIYF,TGTGCCAGCAGCCAGACAGGAAACACCATATATTTT
NA,14,TRBJ2-7,TRBV5-1,NA,CASSLGQRVYEQYF,TGCGCCAGCAGCTTGGGTCAGAGAGTCTACGAGCAGTACTTC
NA,13,TRBJ2-2,TRBV2,once,CASWDTNTGELFF,TGTGCCAGCTGGGACACGAACACCGGGGAGCTGTTTTTT
NA,15,TRBJ1-1,TRBV19,NA,CASRSPYRQNTEAFF,TGTGCCAGTAGATCTCCCTACCGACAGAACACTGAAGCTTTCTTT
NA,11,TRBJ2-1,TRBV7-8,NA,CASSLDREQFF,TGTGCCAGCAGCTTGGATCGTGAGCAGTTCTTC
NA,16,TRBJ2-7,TRBV6-6,NA,CASSYSIFRDPNEQYF,TGTGCCAGCAGTTACTCGATCTTCAGGGACCCTAACGAGCAGTACTTC
TRBD2,14,TRBJ2-1,TRBV6-1,NA,CASGRLADINEQFF,TGTGCCAGCGGACGACTAGCGGATATCAATGAGCAGTTCTTC
TRBD1,13,TRBJ1-1,TRBV7-6,NA,CASSPGGNTEAFF,TGTGCCAGCAGCCCAGGGGGAAACACTGAAGCTTTCTTT
NA,13,TRBJ1-2,TRBV18,NA,CASSPGARDGYTF,TGTGCCAGCTCACCGGGGGCCCGGGATGGCTACACCTTC
TRBD1,15,TRBJ1-6,TRBV7-2,once,CASSPEGTGNSPLHF,TGTGCCAGCAGCCCCGAAGGGACAGGGAATTCACCCCTCCACTTT
TRBD1,13,TRBJ2-7,TRBV19,NA,CASSRQGAPEQYF,TGTGCCAGTAGTAGGCAGGGGGCGCCTGAGCAGTACTTC
NA,15,TRBJ1-2,TRBV6-5,few,CASTAGRSGRGGYTF,TGTGCCAGCACCGCCGGGCGATCGGGGAGGGGTGGCTACACCTTC
NA,15,TRBJ2-1,TRBV13,NA,CASSFDRSSYNEQFF,TGTGCCAGCAGCTTTGACAGAAGCTCCTACAATGAGCAGTTCTTC
TRBD2,17,TRBJ2-5,TRBV4-1,few,CASSQDPTAGPQETQYF,TGCGCCAGCAGCCAAGATCCGACAGCGGGGCCACAAGAGACCCAGTACTTC
NA,12,TRBJ1-5,TRBV6-1,NA,CASSDAGQPQHF,TGTGCCAGCAGCGACGCGGGCCAGCCCCAGCATTTT
NA,14,TRBJ2-6,TRBV28,NA,CASSRLSGANVLTF,TGTGCCAGCAGTAGGCTCTCTGGGGCCAACGTCCTGACTTTC
NA,15,TRBJ2-2,TRBV5-6,NA,CASSHALVNTGELFF,TGTGCCAGCAGCCATGCCCTGGTGAACACCGGGGAGCTGTTTTTT
TRBD1,14,TRBJ1-1,TRBV29-1,few,CSVTPTGVSTEAFF,TGCAGCGTGACGCCGACAGGGGTGAGCACTGAAGCTTTCTTT
TRBD1,16,TRBJ1-2,TRBV9,NA,CASRLSQVGTDYGYTF,TGTGCCAGCAGACTATCCCAGGTCGGGACAGACTATGGCTACACCTTC
NA,14,TRBJ2-7,TRBV11-2,NA,CASSFGGPTYEQYF,TGTGCCAGCAGCTTTGGGGGCCCGACCTACGAGCAGTACTTC
TRBD1,15,TRBJ1-1,TRBV5-8,NA,CASSLYGRTGEVAFF,TGTGCCAGCAGCTTGTATGGAAGGACAGGGGAGGTCGCTTTCTTT
TRBD1,14,TRBJ1-1,TRBV19,NA,CASSAGQANTEAFF,TGTGCCAGTAGTGCGGGACAGGCGAACACTGAAGCTTTCTTT
NA,13,TRBJ2-3,TRBV9,NA,CASSVARADTQYF,TGTGCCAGCAGCGTAGCTAGGGCAGATACGCAGTATTTT
TRBD1,16,TRBJ1-3,TRBV5-4,once,CASSLRGGTAGNTIYF,TGTGCCAGCAGCTTGAGAGGAGGGACAGCCGGAAACACCATATATTTT
NA,13,TRBJ2-7,TRBV5-6,NA,CASSSMGSYEQYF,TGTGCCAGCAGCTCCATGGGCTCCTACGAGCAGTACTTC
NA,15,TRBJ2-3,TRBV9,NA,CASSVALGETDTQYF,TGTGCCAGCAGCGTAGCTTTGGGGGAGACAGATACGCAGTATTTT
NA,13,TRBJ1-4,TRBV6-1,once,CASSMSIVEKLFF,TGTGCCAGCAGTATGTCCATCGTTGAAAAACTGTTTTTT
NA,16,TRBJ2-2,TRBV7-9,NA,CASSRREGGNTGELFF,TGTGCCAGCAGCCGCAGAGAGGGAGGGAACACCGGGGAGCTGTTTTTT
TRBD2,15,TRBJ2-1,TRBV5-6,NA,CASSFPRGGLNEQFF,TGTGCCAGCAGCTTTCCCCGGGGGGGTTTAAATGAGCAGTTCTTC
NA,12,TRBJ1-1,TRBV29-1,NA,CSVEQGDTEAFF,TGCAGCGTTGAGCAGGGTGACACTGAAGCTTTCTTT
NA,13,TRBJ1-6,TRBV6-6,NA,CASSPRANSPLHF,TGTGCCAGCAGCCCCAGGGCGAATTCACCCCTCCACTTT
TRBD1,15,TRBJ2-7,TRBV25-1,NA,CASSSTGTGYYEQYF,TGTGCCAGCAGTAGCACCGGGACAGGTTACTACGAGCAGTACTTC
NA,18,TRBJ2-2,TRBV18,NA,CASSPLPTADLNTGELFF,TGTGCCAGCTCACCACTCCCGACAGCCGACCTAAACACCGGGGAGCTGTTTTTT
NA,15,TRBJ1-4,TRBV5-1,NA,CASSLRAELYEKLFF,TGCGCCAGCAGCTTGAGGGCAGAGTTGTATGAAAAACTGTTTTTT
NA,15,TRBJ1-1,TRBV30,NA,CAGIGIRNGNTEAFF,TGTGCCGGAATTGGCATTCGAAACGGGAACACTGAAGCTTTCTTT